The 8 T cell receptor beta chains given below trace back to one sample, sequenced in a study of preoperative IRX-2 immunotherapy in early breast cancer. The data were produced by immunoSEQ multiplex PCR, yet TCRdb's version contains in-frame clones alone and is incomplete. The sample has approximately 28,000 clones; about three quarters are singletons. Treatment denoted: preoperative locoregional IRX-2 cytokine immunotherapy. The source was lymph node tissue, collected after IRX-2 immunotherapy. All receptors come from a human donor with breast cancer.

The chain joins TRBV5-1 to TRBJ2-5; the match to TRBD2 covers 9 bases. CDR1 and CDR2 from the germline V gene are SGHRS and YFSETQ. Losses at the gene ends were 0 bases for V and 4 bases for J; bases not matched to a gene: 10. The CDR3 contains 17 residues. The DNA for the CDR3 is TGCGCCAGCAGCTTGGGATCCCCGGGACTAGCAGGAGAGACCCAGTACTTC. Protein: CASSLGSPGLAGETQYF.

The sample holds one count of this clone. V and J are TRBV11-3 and TRBJ2-6, with TRBD2 as a possible D gene (5 bases). This CDR3 is 16 amino acids long. Germline V gives CDR1 SGHNT, CDR2 YENEEA. The V and J ends lost 0 bases and 2 bases respectively, with 8 bases between them. CDR3 loop: CASSLEGLTGANVLTF. The DNA of the CDR3 is TGTGCCAGCAGCTTAGAAGGACTCACTGGGGCCAACGTCCTGACTTTC.

This chain links TRBV19 with TRBJ1-4; maybe TRBD1 (5 bases). The CDR3 covers 14 residues. The V end was cut by 5 bases, the J end by 4 bases, with 11 bases between. Germline V CDR1 and CDR2: LNHDA, SQIVND (reference sequence). Here the CDR3 reads CASSQTVSNEKLFF. The CDR3, as DNA: TGTGCCAGTAGTCAGACAGTCAGTAATGAAAAACTGTTTTTT.

This clone showed up just once. This chain connects TRBV7-2 to TRBJ1-5; no clear D. V was pared by 1 base and J by 5 bases, with 6 bases between. Germline V CDR1 and CDR2: SGHTA, FQGNSA. This CDR3 spans 13 amino acids. In DNA form, the CDR3 reads TGTGCCAGCAGCTTAGGTGGTTATCAGCCCCAGCATTTT. Translation gives CASSLGGYQPQHF.

This sequence joins TRBV10-2 and TRBJ1-1; possible D gene TRBD1, 5 bases. Trimming pared 2 bases from V and 3 bases from J, leaving 16 bases between. Germline V lookup: CDR1 WSHSY, CDR2 SAAADI. The CDR3 consists of 16 residues. CDR3: CASSEPRRGPYTEAFF. In nucleotides, the CDR3 is TGCGCCAGCAGTGAGCCCCGAAGGGGTCCGTACACTGAAGCTTTCTTT.

This chain links TRBV11-3 with TRBJ1-1; D is unclear. This CDR3 has 14 amino acids. Per the germline V gene, CDR1 is SGHNT and CDR2 is YENEEA. V shed 4 bases and J shed 2 bases, with 11 bases lying between them. The CDR3 region has the DNA TGTGCCAGCAGCTCCCCGGGAGGAAACACTGAAGCTTTCTTT. This sequence encodes CASSSPGGNTEAFF. The whole variable domain, filled in from reference TRBV11-3 and TRBJ1-1, reads EAGVVQSPRYKIIEKKQPVAFWCNPISGHNTLYWYLQNLGQGPELLIRYENEEAVDDSQLPKDRFSAERLKGVDSTLKIQPAELGDSAVYLCASSSPGGNTEAFFGQGTRLTVV.

The rearrangement joins TRBV5-1 to TRBJ2-3, with 9 bases matching TRBD2. V trimming: 0 bases; J trimming: 3 bases; junction bases outside the gene matches: 5. Germline V CDR1 and CDR2: SGHRS, YFSETQ. The CDR3 has 16 residues. The CDR3 reads CASSLGGRAVTDTQYF. CDR3 sequence (DNA): TGCGCCAGCAGCTTGGGCGGGAGGGCCGTTACAGATACGCAGTATTTT.

The chain has TRBV10-2 and TRBJ2-1, with D unresolved. V was shortened by 2 bases and J by 0 bases, with 8 bases between the two germline ends. CDR1 WSHSY and CDR2 SAAADI come from the germline V gene. This CDR3 is 15 amino acids long. The DNA for the CDR3 is TGCGCCAGCAGTGAGGCAGCTCACTCCTACAATGAGCAGTTCTTC. This encodes CASSEAAHSYNEQFF.